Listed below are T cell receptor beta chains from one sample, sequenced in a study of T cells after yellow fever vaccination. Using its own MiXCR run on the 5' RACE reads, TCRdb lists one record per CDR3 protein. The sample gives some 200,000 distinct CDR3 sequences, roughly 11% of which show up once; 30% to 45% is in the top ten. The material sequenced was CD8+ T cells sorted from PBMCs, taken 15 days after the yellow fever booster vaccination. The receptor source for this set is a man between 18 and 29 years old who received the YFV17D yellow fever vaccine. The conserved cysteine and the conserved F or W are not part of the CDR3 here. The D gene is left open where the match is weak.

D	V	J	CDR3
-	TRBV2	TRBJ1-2	ASIDRGHLNYGYT
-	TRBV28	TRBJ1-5	ASSLGGTTLNQPQH
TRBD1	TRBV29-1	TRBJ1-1	SGLTGELDTEAF
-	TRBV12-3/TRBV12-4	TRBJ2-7	ASTPDLYEQY
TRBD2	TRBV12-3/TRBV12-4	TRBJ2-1	ASSPKVSGGPNEQF
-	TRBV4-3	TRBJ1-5	ASSVGRGAQPQH
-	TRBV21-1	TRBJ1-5	ASSKRLDHSNQPQH
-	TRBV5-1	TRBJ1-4	ASSGSPEKLF
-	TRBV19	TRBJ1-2	ASRSTGFQTNGYT
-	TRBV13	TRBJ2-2	ASSTPGVTGELF
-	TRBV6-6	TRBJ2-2	ASSYSEGYTGELF
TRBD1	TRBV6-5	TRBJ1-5	ASSYSNRGQPQH
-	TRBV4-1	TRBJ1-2	ASSQSLGHSDGYT
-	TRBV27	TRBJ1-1	ASSLRVAGEAF
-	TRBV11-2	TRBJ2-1	ASSLEGIWGSSYNEQF
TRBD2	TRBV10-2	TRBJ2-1	ASAEGLAYNEQF
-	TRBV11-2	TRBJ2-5	ASSPPTARLSQETQY
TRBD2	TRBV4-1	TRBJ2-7	ASSQGAGGSLYEQY
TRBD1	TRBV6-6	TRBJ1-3	ASGNRGSSGNTIY
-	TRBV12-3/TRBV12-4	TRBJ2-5	ASSFRGTQETQY
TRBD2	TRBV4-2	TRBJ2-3	ASSQVTGGTTDTQY
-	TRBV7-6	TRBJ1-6	ASSLGVRVSPLH
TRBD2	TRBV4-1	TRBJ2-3	ASSQEPSGGATDTQY
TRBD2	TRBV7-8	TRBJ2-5	ASSLAGPRRGGGRETQY
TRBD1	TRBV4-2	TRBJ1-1	ASSQATTGQRTEAF
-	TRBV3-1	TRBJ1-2	ASSQEGTYYGYT